This paragraph covers one TCR beta chain sequence. This sample stems from a study of blood T cell repertoires in COVID-19. The study assigned cohorts using participant-reported clinical history. The trim removed 5 bases at V and 0 bases at J, leaving 5 bases unmatched. Germline CDR1 reads SGHVS; CDR2 reads FQNEAQ. The CDR3 has 18 residues. As originally analysed: Estimation of nucleated cell counts relied on the amplification of reference gene primers. Some clones are missing from TCRdb's copy, which holds only in-frame ones; the method was immunoSEQ multiplex PCR. V, J and clone size derive from that table, while D and trimming were established from the DNA sequence. The table has around 320,000 clones, roughly 86% seen once.

The sample comprised PBMCs or T cells enriched from blood (not recorded which). The source is a woman in her forties or fifties who had been exposed to COVID-19. V is TRBV7-8 and J is TRBJ2-6, with 12 bases fitting TRBD1. CDR3 bases: TGTGCCAGCAGCCAGGGACAGGGGGCCCCCTCTGGGGCCAACGTCCTGACTTTC. This translates into CASSQGQGAPSGANVLTF. Full variable domain (outside the CDR3, taken from reference TRBV7-8 and TRBJ2-6): GAGVSQSPRYKVAKRGQDVALRCDPISGHVSLFWYQQALGQGPEFLTYFQNEAQLDKSGLPSDRFFAERPEGSVSTLKIQRTQQEDSAVYLCASSQGQGAPSGANVLTFGAGSRLTVL.